Below, 31 T cell receptor beta chains from the same sample are listed, as sequenced in a study of vaccination effects on CD4 cells after COVID-19. TCRdb's copy holds only in-frame clones and misses some; the assay was immunoSEQ multiplex PCR. The data hold tens of thousands of clones, with 72% observed a single time. It was after around 10 days of culture that CD4+ T cells were isolated. Their specific antigens are unknown. Sequences were derived from CD4+ T cells from PBMCs cultured without peptide, sampled before COVID-19 vaccination. These receptors all come from a human donor who had a prior SARS-CoV-2 infection.

The gene calls are TRBV14 and TRBJ2-1, with TRBD1 matching 7 bases. The CDR3 totals 18 residues. Germline trimming cut 1 base from V and 3 bases from J; bases unmatched to any gene: 12. In germline, CDR1 is SGHDN, CDR2 FVKESK. CDR3 in DNA: TGTGCCAGCAGCCAAGGGAAATTTGTGGGACAGAACTACAATGAGCAGTTCTTC. Residues: CASSQGKFVGQNYNEQFF.

The rearrangement uses TRBV4-3 and TRBJ2-2, with 10 bases aligning to TRBD1. With 0 bases clipped from V and 3 bases from J, the junction kept 10 bases outside the gene matches. Germline assignment: CDR1 LGHNA and CDR2 YSLEER. The CDR3 sequence is 19 residues long. The CDR3 bases are TGCGCCAGCAGCCAAGATTGGGCACCCGGGACAGGGGACACCGGGGAGCTGTTTTTT. Protein product: CASSQDWAPGTGDTGELFF.

This clone was seen more than once but under ten times. This rearrangement joins TRBV4-2 to TRBJ1-6; D is possibly TRBD1 (6 bases). From germline, CDR1 is LGHNA and CDR2 YNFKEQ. With 0 bases removed from V and 8 bases from J, the gap between germline ends came to 17 bases. The length of the CDR3 is 17 residues. The CDR3 DNA reads as TGTGCCAGCAGCCAAGAAGGGGGGAGTCACTCGGATTCACCCCTCCACTTT. Translated: CASSQEGGSHSDSPLHF.

The chain links TRBV18 to TRBJ1-6, with 8 bases matching TRBD1. Germline loops: CDR1 KGHSH, CDR2 LQKENI. This CDR3 has 15 amino acids. The V segment lost 3 bases and the J segment 6 bases; nucleotides outside the gene matches: 4. The chain's CDR3 is CASSPRTGTNSPLHF. CDR3 coding DNA: TGTGCCAGCTCACCGAGGACAGGGACTAATTCACCCCTCCACTTT. The whole variable domain, filled in from reference TRBV18 and TRBJ1-6, reads NAGVMQNPRHLVRRRGQEARLRCSPMKGHSHVYWYRQLPEEGLKFMVYLQKENIIDESGMPKERFSAEFPKEGPSILRIQQVVRGDSAAYFCASSPRTGTNSPLHFGNGTRLTVT.

The chain has TRBV5-4 and TRBJ2-7, with 10 bases lining up with TRBD1. CDR3 length equals 15 residues. CDR1 and CDR2 (germline): SGHNT, YYREEE (reference sequence). Germline trimming cut 4 bases from V and 0 bases from J; bases unmatched to any gene: 4. The CDR3 region is CASSLRTGGSYEQYF. CDR3 coding DNA: TGTGCCAGCAGCCTAAGGACAGGGGGCTCCTACGAGCAGTACTTC.

The chain combines TRBV30 with TRBJ1-2; 8 bases line up with TRBD1. Looked up from germline, CDR1 is GTSNPN and CDR2 is SVGIG (reference sequence). V lost 0 bases and J lost 4; bases outside the gene matches: 1. This CDR3 comprises 13 residues. The CDR3 reads CAWSVGQGYGYTF. DNA for the CDR3: TGTGCCTGGAGTGTAGGACAGGGCTATGGCTACACCTTC.

This clone was found once. The chain couples TRBV6-2 or TRBV6-3 to TRBJ2-1; D is unresolved. V was shortened by 5 bases and J by 7 bases, with 12 bases between the two germline ends. The CDR3 runs 13 residues. Germline V gives CDR1 MNHEY, CDR2 SVGEGT. The CDR3 region is CASSASYGNEQFF. The DNA of the CDR3 is TGTGCCAGCAGTGCCTCATATGGGAATGAGCAGTTCTTC.

This chain uses TRBV23-1 with TRBJ1-6, with TRBD1 matching 10 bases. TRBV23-1 belongs to the ORF category, with a function that is uncertain. The V and J ends lost 6 bases and 1 base, in that order; junction bases with no gene match: 18. This CDR3 has 21 residues. CDR3 amino acids: CASSSNAGTGERGSYNSPLHF. CDR3 nucleotides: TGCGCCAGCAGCTCGAACGCCGGGACAGGGGAACGGGGGTCCTATAATTCACCCCTCCACTTT.

The chain uses TRBV4-3 and TRBJ2-1, with a tentative D call TRBD2 (5 bases). The germline gives CDR1 LGHNA, CDR2 YSLEER. Trimming took off 1 base at V and 2 bases at J, with 18 bases between the two ends. The CDR3 has 18 amino acids. CDR3 nucleotide sequence: TGCGCCAGCAGCCAAGCCCAAGCGATTAGCGAGACCTACAATGAGCAGTTCTTC. This sequence encodes CASSQAQAISETYNEQFF.

This chain links TRBV4-2 with TRBJ2-1, with TRBD2 matching over 10 bases. This CDR3 has 15 residues. The germline V gene encodes CDR1 LGHNA and CDR2 YNFKEQ. V was clipped by 4 bases and J by 3 bases; unmatched bases: 3. The CDR3: CASSRGLADYNEQFF. The CDR3 DNA sequence: TGTGCCAGCAGCCGCGGACTAGCGGACTACAATGAGCAGTTCTTC.

In its sample, this clone was seen once. V and J are TRBV7-3 and TRBJ2-2; 11 bases agree with TRBD1. The V gene's germline CDR1 is SGHTA and CDR2 FQGTGA. The CDR3 totals 15 residues. J gave up 7 bases and V 5 bases, and 6 bases lay outside the gene matches. The CDR3 protein is CASSPDRGQGGELFF. The DNA of the CDR3 is TGTGCCAGCAGCCCGGACAGGGGGCAGGGCGGGGAGCTGTTTTTT.

The CDR3 region has the DNA TGTGCCAGCAGCTTGTCGGGTAGCCCCCCCTCCTACGAGCAGTACTTC. Translation gives CASSLSGSPPSYEQYF. The chain couples TRBV5-6 to TRBJ2-7; D remains ambiguous. The CDR3 has 16 amino acids. V lost 1 base and J lost 0, with 14 bases in between. CDR1 is SGHDT, CDR2 YYEEEE, per germline.

The CDR3 region is CASSKKNTSGFCNEQFF. The CDR3 DNA is TGCGCCAGCAGCAAAAAGAATACTAGCGGGTTCTGCAATGAGCAGTTCTTC. The chain employs TRBV10-1 and TRBJ2-1; 9 bases match TRBD2. V lost 6 bases and J lost 6; bases outside the gene matches: 15. The CDR3 has 17 residues. CDR1 and CDR2 (germline): WNHNN, SYGVQD (reference sequence).

The chain employs TRBV6-6 and TRBJ1-6; TRBD1 matches 7 bases. Germline V gene sequence: CDR1 MNHNY, CDR2 SVGAGI (reference sequence). Unmatched junction bases numbered 13, after V lost 5 bases and J lost 9 bases. CDR3 length equals 16 residues. The CDR3 DNA reads TGTGCCAGCAGTCGAGACAGGGCCTATAATTTTTCACCCCTCCACTTT. It is translated as CASSRDRAYNFSPLHF.

A single count supports this clone. The V and J genes are TRBV5-1 and TRBJ2-5; 8 positions match TRBD1. Germline CDR1 is SGHRS and CDR2 is YFSETQ. The CDR3 has 14 residues. The J segment lost 2 bases and the V segment lost 0 bases, leaving 0 bases of the junction unmatched. This chain's CDR3 is CASSLGTGQETQYF. The CDR3 coding sequence is TGCGCCAGCAGCTTGGGGACAGGGCAAGAGACCCAGTACTTC. Combining the CDR3 with reference TRBV5-1 and TRBJ2-5 gives the whole variable domain KAGVTQTPRYLIKTRGQQVTLSCSPISGHRSVSWYQQTPGQGLQFLFEYFSETQRNKGNFPGRFSGRQFSNSRSEMNVSTLELGDSALYLCASSLGTGQETQYFGPGTRLLVL.

V and J are TRBV11-2 and TRBJ2-5; perhaps D is TRBD1 or TRBD2 (6 bases each). V was cut by 5 bases and J by 5 bases, with 15 bases left in between. The CDR3 runs to 14 residues. Germline V gives CDR1 SGHAT, CDR2 FQNNGV. DNA of the CDR3: TGTGCCAGCAGCCAACTGGGGGGCCTGGAGACCCAGTACTTC. Translated, it gives CASSQLGGLETQYF.

This chain joins TRBV3-1 (or the pseudogene TRBV3-2) and TRBJ2-1; D is ambiguous. This CDR3 spans 13 amino acids. V lost 2 bases and J lost 3, with 5 bases in between. Per germline, CDR1 LGHDT and CDR2 YNNKEL (reference sequence). CDR3 amino acids: CASSQSFYNEQFF. CDR3 bases: TGTGCCAGCAGCCAATCGTTCTACAATGAGCAGTTCTTC.

CDR3 sequence (DNA): TGTGCCAGCAGCTTAGGGGGCCGGGCAATATTCAATCAGCCCCAGCATTTT. It specifies CASSLGGRAIFNQPQHF. J is TRBJ1-5 and V is TRBV11-3; TRBD1 might be the D (5 bases). This CDR3 comprises 17 residues. Trimming took off 1 base at V and 3 bases at J, with 16 bases between the two ends. Germline-derived CDR1 and CDR2 are SGHNT and YENEEA.

This clone was seen a handful of times. The CDR3 nucleotides are TGTGCCTGGAGTGGGCAGGCGAATCAGCCCCAGCATTTT. Translation: CAWSGQANQPQHF. V gene TRBV30 combines with J gene TRBJ1-5; D gene unclear. This CDR3 is 13 amino acids long. Trimming took 1 base from V and 4 from J, leaving 8 bases between them. CDR1 is GTSNPN, CDR2 SVGIG, per germline (reference sequence). The full variable domain, completed using reference TRBV30 and TRBJ1-5, is SQTIHQWPATLVQPVGSPLSLECTVEGTSNPNLYWYRQAAGRGLQLLFYSVGIGQISSEVPQNLSASRPQDRQFILSSKKLLLSDSGFYLCAWSGQANQPQHFGDGTRLSIL.

The V gene is TRBV7-3, the J gene TRBJ1-5; TRBD1 agrees at 12 bases. V gave up 7 bases and J gave up 1 base; unmatched junction bases: 23. The CDR3 consists of 22 residues. CDR1 and CDR2 from the germline V gene are SGHTA and FQGTGA. The CDR3 loop is CASNVNLLESRDRGRSNQPQHF. Written as DNA, the CDR3 is TGTGCCAGCAACGTAAATCTGCTGGAGTCCCGGGACAGGGGGCGAAGCAATCAGCCCCAGCATTTT.

The chain links TRBV30 to TRBJ2-6; TRBD2 aligns across 7 bases. This CDR3 comprises 15 residues. V shed 0 bases and J 4 bases; nucleotides not matched to a gene: 3. The germline V gene has CDR1 GTSNPN and CDR2 SVGIG (reference sequence). CDR3 coding DNA: TGTGCCTGGAGTGTGGGAGGGTCGGGGGCCAACGTCCTGACTTTC. This codes for CAWSVGGSGANVLTF.

This clone was seen just once. The chain combines TRBV19 with TRBJ1-5; D is unresolved. Per the germline V gene, CDR1 is LNHDA and CDR2 is SQIVND (reference sequence). The CDR3 covers 13 residues. V gave up 5 bases and J gave up 0 bases, with 5 bases separating them. This chain's CDR3 is CASSLNSNQPQHF. Written as DNA, the CDR3 is TGTGCCAGTAGTCTAAATAGCAATCAGCCCCAGCATTTT.

The chain joins TRBV6-5 to TRBJ2-3; no firm D call. The ends were cut back, 0 bases at V and 1 base at J, with 11 bases in the middle. This CDR3 contains 16 residues. The germline CDR1 and CDR2 sequences are MNHEY and SVGAGI. The CDR3 loop is CASSYSASIRTDTQYF. Here the CDR3 DNA reads TGTGCCAGCAGTTACTCGGCCTCCATACGCACAGATACGCAGTATTTT.

This chain connects TRBV11-2 to TRBJ2-1; D not certain. The CDR3 is 15 residues long. CDR1 SGHAT and CDR2 FQNNGV come from the germline V gene. Deletions cut 3 bases from V and 10 bases from J, with 19 bases between. In DNA form, the CDR3 reads TGTGCCAGCAGCTTTAGTCGGCCGGAATATGGAGAGCAGTTCTTC. It codes for CASSFSRPEYGEQFF.

This chain joins TRBV7-2 and TRBJ1-6; no definite D call. The CDR3 has 15 amino acids. Germline CDR1 is SGHTA and CDR2 is FQGNSA. With 2 bases removed from V and 9 bases from J, the gap between germline ends came to 14 bases. The CDR3 is CASSLMRTTISPLHF. The CDR3 DNA follows: TGTGCCAGCAGCTTAATGCGGACTACAATTTCACCCCTCCACTTT.

The chain is built from TRBV25-1 and TRBJ2-3; 9 bases fit TRBD2. The CDR3 is 15 amino acids. Germline CDR1 reads MGHDK; CDR2 reads SYGVNS. Trimming cost V 1 base and J 5 bases; bases outside gene matches: 4. The CDR3 here is CASSEWRGGVDTQYF. The DNA of the CDR3 is TGTGCCAGCAGTGAATGGCGGGGGGGGGTAGATACGCAGTATTTT.

This chain joins TRBV30 and TRBJ1-1; weak D call: TRBD1 (5 bases). CDR1 and CDR2 from the germline V gene are GTSNPN and SVGIG (reference sequence). This CDR3 spans 11 amino acids. The V gene lost 0 bases and the J gene lost 12 bases, with 11 bases spanning the gap. The CDR3 bases are TGTGCCTGGAGTGTTCAGGGAGAGACTTTCTTT. Translated: CAWSVQGETFF.

This chain links TRBV5-6 with TRBJ2-3; a possible D gene is TRBD2 (5 bases). Trimming stripped 4 bases from V and 4 bases from J, with 16 bases between. The germline V gene encodes CDR1 SGHDT and CDR2 YYEEEE. The CDR3 runs to 15 residues. CDR3 residues: CASSPSGSVSDTQYF. The DNA of the CDR3 is TGTGCCAGCAGCCCTTCGGGTAGCGTTTCAGATACGCAGTATTTT. Looking up the rest from reference TRBV5-6 and TRBJ2-3 gives the full variable domain: DAGVTQSPTHLIKTRGQQVTLRCSPKSGHDTVSWYQQALGQGPQFIFQYYEEEERQRGNFPDRFSGHQFPNYSSELNVNALLLGDSALYLCASSPSGSVSDTQYFGPGTRLTVL.

The V and J genes are TRBV24-1 and TRBJ1-5; D is uncertain. The CDR3 spans 14 residues. Germline loops: CDR1 KGHDR, CDR2 SFDVKD. V shed 3 bases and J shed 7 bases, with 12 bases lying between them. Here the CDR3 reads CATSDGQAAQPQHF. As DNA, the CDR3 is TGTGCCACCAGTGATGGGCAGGCCGCACAGCCCCAGCATTTT.

This clone was counted once. This rearrangement joins TRBV10-3 to TRBJ2-1, with TRBD2 identical over 7 bases. Germline CDR1 and CDR2: ENHRY and SYGVKD. After removal of 3 bases from V and 0 bases from J, the junction contained 14 bases not matched to a gene. The CDR3 has 19 amino acids. Written as DNA, the CDR3 is TGTGCCATCAGTGACTTGACTGGGGGGGTTAGGAGCTCCTACAATGAGCAGTTCTTC. Protein product: CAISDLTGGVRSSYNEQFF.

This chain uses TRBV9 with TRBJ2-5; 8 bases agree with TRBD2. The CDR3 runs to 17 residues. V lost 3 bases, J lost 3 bases, and 13 bases stayed unmatched. The germline gives CDR1 SGDLS, CDR2 YYNGEE. This CDR3 is CASSAGGSGAGEETQYF. The DNA for the CDR3 is TGTGCCAGCAGCGCTGGCGGTAGCGGGGCGGGAGAAGAGACCCAGTACTTC.